The 19 T cell receptor beta chains below were found in one sample sequenced in a study of T cell responses to AZD1222 COVID-19 vaccine. Measured with immunoSEQ multiplex PCR; TCRdb has only the in-frame clones, and not every one. The table lists more than 80,000 clones, 75% to 90% of them singletons, with roughly 3.6% in the top ten. Here the sequenced sample was peripheral blood, taken 28 days after the second AZD1222 dose. Receptor source: an adult who received the AZD1222 COVID-19 vaccine.

The V call is TRBV5-1, the J call TRBJ2-5; 9 positions agree with TRBD1. Germline V gene sequence: CDR1 SGHRS, CDR2 YFSETQ. The CDR3 covers 15 residues. V was clipped by 0 bases and J by 5 bases; unmatched bases: 5. The CDR3, as DNA: TGCGCCAGCAGCTTGGGAACAGGGGGCGGGGAGACCCAGTACTTC. Protein product: CASSLGTGGGETQYF.

The V gene is TRBV5-1, the J gene TRBJ2-2; TRBD1 aligns across 9 bases. Trimming cost V 4 bases and J 5 bases; bases outside gene matches: 12. The CDR3 extends over 17 amino acids. The germline gives CDR1 SGHRS, CDR2 YFSETQ. In DNA, the CDR3 is TGCGCCAGCAGCACAGTTCCACAGGGGGCCGAAACCGGGGAGCTGTTTTTT. As protein: CASSTVPQGAETGELFF.

This sequence joins TRBV5-6 and TRBJ2-3, with 9 bases aligning to TRBD1. The germline V gene has CDR1 SGHDT and CDR2 YYEEEE. V was pared by 1 base and J by 2 bases, with 5 bases of the junction left unmatched. The CDR3 extends over 16 amino acids. The CDR3 DNA sequence: TGTGCCAGCAGCTTGAGTGGGACAGGGTACACAGATACGCAGTATTTT. It yields the protein CASSLSGTGYTDTQYF.

The chain's CDR3 is CASRSDRADEKLFF. CDR3 nucleotide sequence: TGCGCCAGCAGGTCAGACAGGGCGGATGAAAAACTGTTTTTT. V and J are TRBV5-1 and TRBJ1-4; 7 nucleotides align to TRBD1. This CDR3 has 14 residues. The germline gives CDR1 SGHRS, CDR2 YFSETQ. Trimming took 5 bases from V and 6 from J; bases not matched to a gene: 7. Full variable domain (missing parts from reference TRBV5-1 and TRBJ1-4): KAGVTQTPRYLIKTRGQQVTLSCSPISGHRSVSWYQQTPGQGLQFLFEYFSETQRNKGNFPGRFSGRQFSNSRSEMNVSTLELGDSALYLCASRSDRADEKLFFGSGTQLSVL.

This chain joins TRBV28 and TRBJ1-5; D is uncertain. The V end was cut by 1 base, the J end by 4 bases, with 5 bases between. The CDR3 is 13 amino acids. CDR1 and CDR2 from the germline V gene are MDHEN and SYDVKM. This chain's CDR3 is CASSLLSNQPQHF. The CDR3 bases are TGTGCCAGCAGTTTATTATCAAATCAGCCCCAGCATTTT.

The chain recombines TRBV30 with TRBJ1-5, with a tentative D call TRBD1 (6 bases). The V and J ends lost 0 bases and 6 bases respectively, with 12 bases between them. CDR3 length equals 14 residues. Germline V gene data show CDR1 as GTSNPN and CDR2 as SVGIG (reference sequence). The CDR3 nucleotides are TGTGCCTGGAGTGTACCGGGCAGGGGTCAGCCCCAGCATTTT. Protein sequence: CAWSVPGRGQPQHF.

This chain joins TRBV5-6 and TRBJ1-2; D not certain. The ends were cut back, 0 bases at V and 0 bases at J, with 9 bases in the middle. The CDR3 has 15 residues. The germline gives CDR1 SGHDT, CDR2 YYEEEE. CDR3 loop: CASSLVGPPNYGYTF. CDR3 nucleotide sequence: TGTGCCAGCAGCTTGGTAGGCCCACCTAACTATGGCTACACCTTC.

This chain joins TRBV2 and TRBJ1-1; 7 bases fit TRBD1. V shed 6 bases and J 1 base; nucleotides not matched to a gene: 8. Germline assignment: CDR1 SNHLY and CDR2 FYNNEI. The CDR3 loop spans 15 amino acids. The CDR3 loop reads CASRPDRTWNTEAFF. The CDR3 nucleotides read TGTGCCAGCAGGCCGGACAGGACTTGGAACACTGAAGCTTTCTTT.

J is TRBJ1-1 and V is TRBV6-5; D not resolved. The CDR3 has 12 amino acids. V shed 0 bases and J shed 5 bases, with 4 bases lying between them. Germline V gives CDR1 MNHEY, CDR2 SVGAGI. CDR3 nucleotides: TGTGCCAGCAGTTACTCGCTAACTGAAGCTTTCTTT. This codes for CASSYSLTEAFF.

The chain recombines TRBV5-1 with TRBJ2-1; TRBD2 agrees at 10 bases. This CDR3 comprises 17 residues. Germline values: CDR1 SGHRS, CDR2 YFSETQ. V shed 4 bases, J shed 2 bases, and the junction held 9 bases outside the gene matches. Here the CDR3 DNA reads TGCGCCAGCAGCACCCTTAGCGGGGGGACGACCTACAATGAGCAGTTCTTC. It specifies CASSTLSGGTTYNEQFF.

The chain joins TRBV9 to TRBJ2-1; D may be TRBD1 or TRBD2 (6 bases each). Germline V CDR1 and CDR2: SGDLS, YYNGEE. There are 14 residues in the CDR3. V lost 2 bases to trimming and J lost 7 bases, with 13 bases between them. CDR3 region: CASSVEGHRNEQFF. CDR3 in DNA: TGTGCCAGCAGCGTGGAGGGACATCGTAATGAGCAGTTCTTC.

The J gene is TRBJ1-6, the V gene TRBV3-1 (or the pseudogene TRBV3-2); the D gene is possibly TRBD1 (5 bases). Germline CDR1 LGHDT, CDR2 YNNKEL (reference sequence). The length of the CDR3 is 14 residues. Between the trimmed V and J ends, which lost 4 bases and 6 bases, there was a span of 10 bases. The CDR3 here is CASSLSGGNSPLHF. CDR3 in DNA: TGTGCCAGCAGCCTAAGCGGGGGTAATTCACCCCTCCACTTT.

The chain has TRBV6-2 or TRBV6-3 and TRBJ2-5; the D is unclear. V lost 6 bases and J 5 bases, leaving 16 bases between the germline ends. This CDR3 is 14 amino acids long. CDR1 is MNHEY and CDR2 is SVGEGT in the germline V gene. As DNA, the CDR3 is TGTGCCAGCAGCCCGGATTTGAGGAAGGAGACCCAGTACTTC. This translates into CASSPDLRKETQYF.

The chain links TRBV11-2 to TRBJ1-2, with D perhaps matching TRBD1 (5 bases). The V and J ends lost 3 bases and 4 bases respectively, with 15 bases between them. Per the germline V gene, CDR1 is SGHAT and CDR2 is FQNNGV. This CDR3 region has 15 residues. CDR3 DNA sequence: TGTGCCAGCAGCTTGGGGACGGCGGGAGCCTATGGCTACACCTTC. It encodes CASSLGTAGAYGYTF. The entire variable domain, with the rest obtained from reference TRBV11-2 and TRBJ1-2, is as follows: EAGVAQSPRYKIIEKRQSVAFWCNPISGHATLYWYQQILGQGPKLLIQFQNNGVVDDSQLPKDRFSAERLKGVDSTLKIQPAKLEDSAVYLCASSLGTAGAYGYTFGSGTRLTVV.

The chain employs TRBV4-3 and TRBJ2-7; D perhaps matches TRBD2 (5 bases). Germline V lookup: CDR1 LGHNA, CDR2 YSLEER. The V end was cut by 0 bases, the J end by 6 bases, with 12 bases between. This CDR3 has 14 residues. The CDR3 sequence is CASSQEGGGGEQYF. The CDR3 DNA follows: TGCGCCAGCAGCCAAGAAGGTGGAGGTGGCGAGCAGTACTTC.

A note on this clone: This CDR3 is also generated by other DNA sequences in the sample. The rearrangement uses TRBV28 and TRBJ1-5; D not certain. The CDR3 consists of 14 residues. V was clipped by 2 bases and J by 4 bases, with 9 bases between them. Germline-derived CDR1 and CDR2 are MDHEN and SYDVKM. The CDR3 reads CASSLGQANQPQHF. In nucleotides, the CDR3 is TGTGCCAGCAGTTTAGGGCAGGCTAATCAGCCCCAGCATTTT. The full variable domain, its missing parts supplied by reference TRBV28 and TRBJ1-5, is DVKVTQSSRYLVKRTGEKVFLECVQDMDHENMFWYRQDPGLGLRLIYFSYDVKMKEKGDIPEGYSVSREKKERFSLILESASTNQTSMYLCASSLGQANQPQHFGDGTRLSIL.

This sequence joins TRBV11-2 and TRBJ2-1, with D unclear. Germline assignment: CDR1 SGHAT and CDR2 FQNNGV. V was trimmed by 0 bases and J by 6 bases, leaving 15 bases between them. This CDR3 has 16 residues. CDR3 in amino acids: CASSLDLNQPANEQFF. CDR3 nucleotide sequence: TGTGCCAGCAGCTTAGATCTAAACCAGCCGGCCAATGAGCAGTTCTTC. Drawing the rest from reference TRBV11-2 and TRBJ2-1, the complete variable domain is EAGVAQSPRYKIIEKRQSVAFWCNPISGHATLYWYQQILGQGPKLLIQFQNNGVVDDSQLPKDRFSAERLKGVDSTLKIQPAKLEDSAVYLCASSLDLNQPANEQFFGPGTRLTVL.

V usage is TRBV28 and J usage is TRBJ1-2; unclear D gene. This CDR3 is built from 10 residues. Per the germline V gene, CDR1 is MDHEN and CDR2 is SYDVKM. The V end was cut by 5 bases, the J end by 6 bases, with 4 bases between. Here the CDR3 reads CASSRDGYTF. The CDR3 DNA follows: TGTGCCAGCAGTAGGGATGGCTACACCTTC.

This sequence joins TRBV5-1 and TRBJ1-1, with 7 positions matching TRBD1. Germline CDR1 reads SGHRS; CDR2 reads YFSETQ. J was trimmed by 5 bases and V by 5 bases; bases with no gene match: 12. The CDR3 contains 15 residues. CDR3 sequence (DNA): TGCGCCAGCAGGGGACAGCAGTACAAGGGAACTGAAGCTTTCTTT. Amino acid sequence: CASRGQQYKGTEAFF.